A single sample is the source of the 17 T cell receptor beta chains below, sequenced in a study of CD8+ T cells in alopecia areata (dated by TCRdb to between 2018 and 2020). The time point label on this specimen signifies: baseline before oral tofacitinib. The library was built by means of the immunoSEQ multiplex PCR assay. RNA was extracted from all samples and reverse transcribed into cDNA, which served as template for TCR sequencing. TCRdb limited this immuneACCESS table to in-frame rearrangements with V and J called. A share of clones is missing; checked studies link under half to unresolved V genes, and the rest is unexplained. A total of some 51,000 clones appear in this sample, around 97% of them only once. Jointly, the top ten make up approximately 24% of the sample. The source material was CD8+ T cells sorted from blood, sampled at week 0. All receptors derive from a human donor with alopecia areata.

This clone was seen only once. One junction end does not reproduce the germline sequence, and a read error may be involved. This CDR3 is CSAEQGFNTGELFF. CDR3 DNA sequence: TGCAGCGCTGAACAGGGCTTCAACACCGGGGAGCTGTTTTTT. The rearrangement links TRBV29-1 to TRBJ2-2; possibly TRBD1 for D (6 bases). Germline lookup yields CDR1 SQVTM and CDR2 ANQGSEA. This CDR3 has 14 residues.

The gene calls are TRBV5-6 and TRBJ2-7; no clear D gene. Germline V gene sequence: CDR1 SGHDT, CDR2 YYEEEE. The CDR3 has 13 amino acids. V lost 4 bases to trimming and J lost 3 bases, with 11 bases between them. The CDR3 DNA reads TGTGCCAGCAGCACCTCGGATGACTACGAGCAGTACTTC. This codes for CASSTSDDYEQYF.

Here the CDR3 reads CASSWTSSGNTIYF. The CDR3 coding sequence is TGTGCCAGCAGCTGGACGTCCTCTGGAAACACCATATATTTT. The chain links TRBV7-2 to TRBJ1-3, with unresolved D. The CDR3 spans 14 residues. Germline V CDR1 and CDR2: SGHTA, FQGNSA. The ends were cut back, 4 bases at V and 0 bases at J, with 7 bases in the middle.

This chain links TRBV5-6 with TRBJ2-3; D call uncertain. CDR1 SGHDT and CDR2 YYEEEE come from the germline V gene. The CDR3 is 13 residues long. Deletions cut 0 bases from V and 6 bases from J, with 8 bases between. DNA for the CDR3: TGTGCCAGCAGCTTGGTGGGAACGGATACGCAGTATTTT. Encoded protein: CASSLVGTDTQYF.

The chain has TRBV10-3 and TRBJ2-1, with a tentative D call TRBD2 (6 bases). Trimming took off 11 bases at V and 6 bases at J, with 14 bases between the two ends. The CDR3 runs 12 residues. The germline V gene encodes CDR1 ENHRY and CDR2 SYGVKD. The CDR3 reads CASRGVSNEQFF. In nucleotides, the CDR3 is TGTGCCTCCCGCGGGGTATCCAATGAGCAGTTCTTC.

This clone was detected once. V gene TRBV7-9 combines with J gene TRBJ2-7; D is perhaps TRBD2 (6 bases). Looked up from germline, CDR1 is SEHNR and CDR2 is FQNEAQ (reference sequence). Trimming left V 3 bases short and J 6 bases short, with 12 bases between. CDR3 length: 13 amino acids. The CDR3: CASSLTSRFEQYF. For the CDR3, the DNA is TGTGCCAGCAGCTTGACTAGTCGATTCGAGCAGTACTTC.

This clone was recorded only once. CDR3: CATSDTLDPDTDTQYF. CDR3 sequence (DNA): TGTGCCACCAGCGATACACTCGACCCAGACACAGATACGCAGTATTTT. The chain carries TRBV15 and TRBJ2-3; D is undetermined. The ends were cut back, 5 bases at V and 2 bases at J, with 17 bases in the middle. The germline gives CDR1 LNHNV, CDR2 YYDKDF (reference sequence). This CDR3 has 16 residues.

The chain recombines TRBV7-6 with TRBJ2-1, with D hard to call. CDR1 and CDR2 (germline): SGHVS, FNYEAQ. The CDR3 totals 11 residues. Trimming took 8 bases from V and 2 from J, leaving 4 bases between them. The CDR3 sequence is CASGTYNEQFF. The CDR3 DNA is TGTGCCAGCGGGACCTACAATGAGCAGTTCTTC. Complete variable domain (other parts from reference TRBV7-6 and TRBJ2-1): GAGVSQSPRYKVTKRGQDVALRCDPISGHVSLYWYRQALGQGPEFLTYFNYEAQQDKSGLPNDRFSAERPEGSISTLTIQRTEQRDSAMYRCASGTYNEQFFGPGTRLTVL.

This sequence joins TRBV5-6 and TRBJ2-7, with TRBD1 as a possible D gene (7 bases). This CDR3 has 13 amino acids. Germline assignment: CDR1 SGHDT and CDR2 YYEEEE. Trimming shortened V by 0 bases and J by 6 bases, and 10 bases separated the two germline ends. The CDR3 sequence: CASSLGQGLEQYF. The CDR3, as DNA: TGTGCCAGCAGCTTGGGACAGGGACTCGAGCAGTACTTC. Combining the CDR3 with reference TRBV5-6 and TRBJ2-7 gives the whole variable domain DAGVTQSPTHLIKTRGQQVTLRCSPKSGHDTVSWYQQALGQGPQFIFQYYEEEERQRGNFPDRFSGHQFPNYSSELNVNALLLGDSALYLCASSLGQGLEQYFGPGTRLTVT.

V usage is TRBV4-3 and J usage is TRBJ2-2; D remains unclear. The CDR3 is 15 amino acids. V lost 1 base and J lost 4, with 10 bases in between. CDR1 is LGHNA and CDR2 is YSLEER in the germline V gene. CDR3 region: CASSQASPGTGELFF. The CDR3 DNA reads TGCGCCAGCAGCCAAGCTTCCCCGGGCACCGGGGAGCTGTTTTTT.

This chain uses TRBV4-1 with TRBJ2-7; D tentatively fits TRBD1 or TRBD2 (6 bases each). Germline CDR1 is MGHRA and CDR2 is YSYEKL. V was cut by 4 bases and J by 6 bases, with 19 bases left in between. This CDR3 region has 15 residues. Here the CDR3 DNA reads TGCGCCAGCAGCCCGCAGCCCGTTGGGGGGCGCGAGCAGTACTTC. Protein product: CASSPQPVGGREQYF.

CDR3 amino acids: CASSQVAVGNEKLFF. The CDR3 DNA is TGCGCCAGCAGCCAAGTTGCCGTCGGTAATGAAAAACTGTTTTTT. The genes are TRBV4-1 and TRBJ1-4; D gene unclear. V dropped 1 base and J dropped 4 bases, with 10 bases sitting between them. The CDR3 sequence is 15 residues long. Germline loops: CDR1 MGHRA, CDR2 YSYEKL.

The rearrangement uses TRBV5-6 and TRBJ2-1; 11 bases match TRBD1. V lost 3 bases, J lost 14 bases, and 4 bases stayed unmatched. CDR3 length: 12 residues. Per the germline V gene, CDR1 is SGHDT and CDR2 is YYEEEE. The CDR3 is CASSSPGQGEFF. CDR3 bases: TGTGCCAGCAGCTCCCCGGGACAGGGGGAGTTCTTC.

This clone occurred once. The rearrangement joins TRBV13 to TRBJ2-3; 9 nucleotides align to TRBD2. This CDR3 contains 21 residues. Germline loops: CDR1 PRHDT, CDR2 FYEKMQ (reference sequence). Unmatched junction bases numbered 16, after V lost 0 bases and J lost 0 bases. DNA of the CDR3: TGTGCCAGCAGCTTAGGCCCAAACGGACTAGCGATGAATCCTAGCACAGATACGCAGTATTTT. This codes for CASSLGPNGLAMNPSTDTQYF.

V gene TRBV9 combines with J gene TRBJ2-5; unclear D gene. Germline assignment: CDR1 SGDLS and CDR2 YYNGEE. The V end was cut by 3 bases, the J end by 1 base, with 19 bases between. This CDR3 spans 17 amino acids. This chain's CDR3 is CASSGALGWDSQETQYF. CDR3 DNA sequence: TGTGCCAGCAGCGGGGCCCTGGGGTGGGATAGCCAAGAGACCCAGTACTTC. The full variable domain, with the rest looked up from reference TRBV9 and TRBJ2-5, is DSGVTQTPKHLITATGQRVTLRCSPRSGDLSVYWYQQSLDQGLQFLIQYYNGEERAKGNILERFSAQQFPDLHSELNLSSLELGDSALYFCASSGALGWDSQETQYFGPGTRLLVL.

The rearrangement links TRBV7-9 to TRBJ1-2; D is unclear. With 4 bases removed from V and 5 bases from J, the gap between germline ends came to 14 bases. This CDR3 region has 14 residues. Germline loops: CDR1 SEHNR, CDR2 FQNEAQ (reference sequence). The CDR3 sequence: CASSSVPRAYGYTF. The CDR3 region has the DNA TGTGCCAGCAGCTCCGTTCCTAGGGCTTATGGCTACACCTTC.

The chain recombines TRBV7-2 with TRBJ2-7; 16 bases map to TRBD2. The germline V gene encodes CDR1 SGHTA and CDR2 FQGNSA. With V trimmed by 4 bases and J by 5 bases, 8 bases remained unmatched. This CDR3 has 17 amino acids. CDR3: CASSSYGTSGGADEQYF. For the CDR3, the DNA is TGTGCCAGCAGCTCATACGGGACTAGCGGGGGGGCTGACGAGCAGTACTTC.